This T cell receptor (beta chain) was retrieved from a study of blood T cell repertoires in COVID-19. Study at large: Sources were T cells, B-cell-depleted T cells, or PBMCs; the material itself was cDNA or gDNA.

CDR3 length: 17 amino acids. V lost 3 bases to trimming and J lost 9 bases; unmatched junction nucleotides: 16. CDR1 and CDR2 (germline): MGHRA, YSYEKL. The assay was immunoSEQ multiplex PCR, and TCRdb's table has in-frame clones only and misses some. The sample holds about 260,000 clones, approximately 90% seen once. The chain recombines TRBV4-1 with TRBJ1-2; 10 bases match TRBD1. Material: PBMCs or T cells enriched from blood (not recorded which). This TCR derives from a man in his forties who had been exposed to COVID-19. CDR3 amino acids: CASSQEGQGIVRLSYTF. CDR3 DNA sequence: TGCGCCAGCAGCCAGGAGGGACAGGGGATCGTCAGGTTGAGCTACACCTTC.